Sequencing of this TCR beta chain was carried out in a study of vaccination effects on CD4 cells after COVID-19. Study-wide background: Sequencing was preceded by expansion of antigen-specific CD4+ T cells with viral peptide pools in the ViraFEST assay.

This clone appeared a single time. The antigen remains unidentified. Clones were sequenced by immunoSEQ multiplex PCR, and TCRdb holds only the in-frame ones, with some missing. The data hold 25,000 to 30,000 clones, with 65% observed a single time. CDR1 SGHRS and CDR2 YFSETQ come from the germline V gene. Unmatched junction bases numbered 8, after V lost 0 bases and J lost 7 bases. The CDR3 contains 15 residues. When less than 12 days of culture had elapsed, CD4+ T cells were isolated. Neither prior SARS-CoV-2 infection nor positive nucleocapsid antibodies were present in the vaccine recipients. IL-2 medium was substituted for half the medium on days 3 and 7.

The sequence derives from a human donor who received a COVID-19 vaccine. V is TRBV5-1 and J is TRBJ1-1; 8 bases fit TRBD1. The sample here was CD4+ T cells from PBMCs cultured without peptide, taken before COVID-19 vaccination. This CDR3 reads CASSLDQGASLEAFF. The CDR3, as DNA: TGCGCCAGCAGCTTGGACCAGGGGGCGTCACTTGAAGCTTTCTTT.